A single sample is the source of the 18 T cell receptor beta chains below, sequenced in a study of blood T cell repertoires in COVID-19. The table came from immunoSEQ multiplex PCR; TCRdb's copy has only in-frame clones and leaves some out. Seen here are approximately 300,000 clones, around 81% observed once, and the top ten hold 15% to 18%. The sequenced sample consisted of peripheral blood. These receptors all stem from a person aged 65-85 years with COVID-19, enrolled during active disease.

This chain uses TRBV4-3 with TRBJ1-1; 8 positions match TRBD1. The trim removed 1 base at V and 6 bases at J, leaving 10 bases unmatched. Per the germline V gene, CDR1 is LGHNA and CDR2 is YSLEER. The CDR3 is made up of 16 amino acids. CDR3 sequence: CASSQGGDRGRAEAFF. The DNA for the CDR3 is TGCGCCAGCAGCCAAGGCGGAGACAGGGGACGAGCTGAAGCTTTCTTT.

This clone was counted at least ten times. CDR3 in amino acids: CAWSAFAQGQGNTIYF. The CDR3 DNA follows: TGTGCCTGGAGTGCATTTGCACAGGGCCAGGGAAACACCATATATTTT. V usage is TRBV30 and J usage is TRBJ1-3; the D gene is possibly TRBD1 (6 bases). The CDR3 is 16 residues long. The V gene's germline CDR1 is GTSNPN and CDR2 SVGIG (reference sequence). The V end lost 1 base, the J end lost 4 bases, and 17 bases lay between the germline ends.

The chain is built from TRBV7-9 and TRBJ1-5; D possibly corresponds to TRBD1 (5 bases). There are 15 residues in the CDR3. CDR1 and CDR2 (germline): SEHNR, FQNEAQ (reference sequence). V was cut by 5 bases and J by 7 bases, with 18 bases left in between. CDR3 sequence reads: CASSPTGTWGQPQHF. The DNA of the CDR3 is TGTGCCAGCAGCCCCACAGGAACCTGGGGACAGCCCCAGCATTTT.

This chain links TRBV2 with TRBJ2-3, with 13 bases identical to TRBD2. J lost 3 bases, V lost 4 bases, and 4 bases had no gene match. Germline-derived CDR1 and CDR2 are SNHLY and FYNNEI. The CDR3 has 16 residues. The chain's CDR3 is CASSGGTSGKTDTQYF. Here the CDR3 DNA reads TGTGCCAGCAGTGGGGGGACTAGCGGGAAGACAGATACGCAGTATTTT.

The chain employs TRBV7-9 and TRBJ2-7; D is undetermined. CDR1 and CDR2 from the germline V gene are SEHNR and FQNEAQ (reference sequence). Trimming left V 3 bases short and J 8 bases short, with 11 bases between. CDR3 length: 12 amino acids. Here the CDR3 reads CASSFTEQKQYF. The CDR3 bases are TGTGCCAGCAGCTTTACAGAGCAAAAGCAGTACTTC.

The rearrangement links TRBV6-2 or TRBV6-3 to TRBJ2-1, with TRBD2 matching over 13 bases. Germline CDR1 reads MNHEY; CDR2 reads SVGEGT. This CDR3 contains 17 residues. Germline trimming cut 2 bases from V and 9 bases from J; bases unmatched to any gene: 10. The CDR3, as DNA: TGTGCCAGCAGTTACCGTGGACTAGCGGGGGCGGTCGGTGAGCAGTTCTTC. It codes for CASSYRGLAGAVGEQFF.

V usage is TRBV5-1 and J usage is TRBJ2-2; D not certain. V lost 0 bases, J lost 1 base, and 7 bases lay in between. The CDR3 has 15 amino acids. Germline assignment: CDR1 SGHRS and CDR2 YFSETQ. This chain's CDR3 is CASSLDSLNTGELFF. As DNA, the CDR3 is TGCGCCAGCAGCTTGGATTCGTTGAACACCGGGGAGCTGTTTTTT.

The chain is built from TRBV4-3 and TRBJ2-3; 7 bases fit TRBD2. After removal of 1 base from V and 8 bases from J, the junction contained 3 bases not matched to a gene. CDR3 size: 13 residues. From germline, CDR1 is LGHNA and CDR2 YSLEER. Here the CDR3 reads CASSQGEGATQYF. As DNA, the CDR3 is TGCGCCAGCAGCCAAGGGGAGGGAGCTACGCAGTATTTT.

The chain joins TRBV5-6 to TRBJ1-6, with 9 positions matching TRBD1. The J segment lost 10 bases and the V segment lost 5 bases, leaving 10 bases of the junction unmatched. This CDR3 comprises 15 residues. Germline V lookup: CDR1 SGHDT, CDR2 YYEEEE. The CDR3: CASRQTGGAVSPLHF. DNA for the CDR3: TGTGCCAGCAGACAAACAGGGGGCGCGGTCTCACCCCTCCACTTT. Full variable domain (missing parts from reference TRBV5-6 and TRBJ1-6): DAGVTQSPTHLIKTRGQQVTLRCSPKSGHDTVSWYQQALGQGPQFIFQYYEEEERQRGNFPDRFSGHQFPNYSSELNVNALLLGDSALYLCASRQTGGAVSPLHFGNGTRLTVT.

This clone was observed a few times. Other DNA sequences in the same sample also yield this CDR3. The J gene is TRBJ1-6, the V gene TRBV28; D is perhaps TRBD1 (5 bases). Germline V gene data show CDR1 as MDHEN and CDR2 as SYDVKM. This CDR3 region has 15 residues. Between the trimmed V and J ends, which lost 6 bases and 1 base, there was a span of 10 bases. DNA of the CDR3: TGTGCCAGCAGCCAAACAGGTTCCTATAATTCACCCCTCCACTTT. It yields the protein CASSQTGSYNSPLHF. The whole variable domain, filled in from reference TRBV28 and TRBJ1-6, reads DVKVTQSSRYLVKRTGEKVFLECVQDMDHENMFWYRQDPGLGLRLIYFSYDVKMKEKGDIPEGYSVSREKKERFSLILESASTNQTSMYLCASSQTGSYNSPLHFGNGTRLTVT.

The chain carries TRBV10-3 and TRBJ1-3, with 7 bases fitting TRBD1. The CDR3 contains 15 residues. V trimming: 4 bases; J trimming: 3 bases; junction bases outside the gene matches: 6. Per the germline V gene, CDR1 is ENHRY and CDR2 is SYGVKD. For the CDR3, the DNA is TGTGCCATCAGTGTTAACAGGGGAGATGGAAACACCATATATTTT. It is translated as CAISVNRGDGNTIYF.

The rearrangement uses TRBV18 and TRBJ2-1, with a weak D call TRBD2 (6 bases). The CDR3 runs 14 residues. CDR1 and CDR2 (germline): KGHSH, LQKENI. V dropped 3 bases and J dropped 7 bases, with 13 bases sitting between them. CDR3 coding DNA: TGTGCCAGCTCACCCTCGACTAGTTTTAATGAGCAGTTCTTC. This codes for CASSPSTSFNEQFF.

The chain recombines TRBV5-6 with TRBJ2-5, with 7 bases lining up with TRBD1. Germline lookup yields CDR1 SGHDT and CDR2 YYEEEE. J was trimmed by 2 bases and V by 4 bases; bases with no gene match: 8. This CDR3 has 15 amino acids. As DNA, the CDR3 is TGTGCCAGCAGCGCCGGGACAGCTACTCAAGAGACCCAGTACTTC. Encoded protein: CASSAGTATQETQYF. Together with reference TRBV5-6 and TRBJ2-5, the CDR3 gives the full variable domain: DAGVTQSPTHLIKTRGQQVTLRCSPKSGHDTVSWYQQALGQGPQFIFQYYEEEERQRGNFPDRFSGHQFPNYSSELNVNALLLGDSALYLCASSAGTATQETQYFGPGTRLLVL.

J is TRBJ1-1 and V is TRBV2, with 8 bases that match TRBD1. Germline values: CDR1 SNHLY, CDR2 FYNNEI. This CDR3 region has 16 residues. V lost 4 bases to trimming and J lost 1 base; unmatched junction nucleotides: 8. CDR3 in amino acids: CASSVPGQARNTEAFF. The CDR3 nucleotides are TGTGCCAGCAGTGTCCCGGGACAGGCGCGGAACACTGAAGCTTTCTTT.

J is TRBJ1-5 and V is TRBV7-6, with TRBD1 identical over 7 bases. V lost 5 bases to trimming and J lost 2 bases; unmatched junction nucleotides: 3. The length of the CDR3 is 14 residues. Germline V gene lookup returns CDR1 SGHVS and CDR2 FNYEAQ. The CDR3 DNA follows: TGTGCCAGCAGCCGACAGGGCGGCAATCAGCCCCAGCATTTT. Protein sequence: CASSRQGGNQPQHF.

The chain employs TRBV7-2 and TRBJ2-2, with 7 bases aligning to TRBD2. V trimming: 2 bases; J trimming: 2 bases; junction bases outside the gene matches: 2. This CDR3 contains 15 residues. Germline V gene data show CDR1 as SGHTA and CDR2 as FQGNSA. CDR3 nucleotides: TGTGCCAGCAGCTTAAGCGGGACTAACACCGGGGAGCTGTTTTTT. This encodes CASSLSGTNTGELFF.

This clone was seen a few times. The V gene is TRBV7-2, the J gene TRBJ1-2, with TRBD1 identical over 8 bases. This CDR3 is built from 15 residues. Trimming at V came to 2 bases and at J to 5 bases, leaving 7 bases not matched to a gene. Germline lookup yields CDR1 SGHTA and CDR2 FQGNSA. CDR3 loop: CASSLSDRVFYGYTF. As DNA, the CDR3 is TGTGCCAGCAGCTTATCGGACAGGGTTTTTTATGGCTACACCTTC.

The CDR3 DNA is TGTGCCAGCAGGTCCTCGGGGGGTAACTATGGCTACACCTTC. Translated, it gives CASRSSGGNYGYTF. The J gene is TRBJ1-2, the V gene TRBV2; a weak D match, TRBD1 (5 bases). V was clipped by 6 bases and J by 1 base, with 12 bases between them. This CDR3 has 14 residues. CDR1 and CDR2 from the germline V gene are SNHLY and FYNNEI.